The clone carrying this T cell receptor (beta chain) was picked up a small number of times. This specimen belongs to a study of CD8 T cells in Susac syndrome. The trim removed 4 bases at V and 1 base at J, leaving 3 bases unmatched. Per germline, CDR1 SQVTM and CDR2 ANQGSEA. This CDR3 has 13 residues. Peripheral blood CD8+ and CD4+ T cells were profiled by TCR beta sequencing. Patients with stable or active relapsing-remitting disease, all of them treatment-naive, made up the multiple sclerosis controls. Negative magnetic isolation gave CD8+ and CD4+ cells; FACS enriched CD8+ TEMRA. RNA, at roughly 0.5 to 1 ug, was reverse transcribed with random hexamers. With immunoSEQ multiplex PCR, TCR beta CDR3 was amplified across 54 Vbeta and 13 Jbeta. TCRdb ran MiXCR on the immunoSEQ multiplex PCR reads and lists one entry per CDR3 protein. The sample yields around 190,000 distinct CDR3 sequences, 85% to 95% seen once.

The receptor's source is a human donor with multiple sclerosis. The sequenced material came from CD8+ T cells from PBMCs. The chain joins TRBV29-1 to TRBJ2-7, with 8 nucleotides matching TRBD2. CDR3 sequence: CSVVGLASYEQYF. DNA of the CDR3: TGCAGCGTTGTAGGACTAGCATCCTACGAGCAGTACTTC.